This is a list of T cell receptor beta chains from one sample in a study of CD8 T cells in Susac syndrome. TCRdb used MiXCR to reprocess the immunoSEQ multiplex PCR reads, holding one entry per CDR3 protein. The table lists approximately 210,000 distinct CDR3 sequences, around 95% of them singletons. The specimen was CD4+ T cells from PBMCs. These receptors came from a human donor with multiple sclerosis. Each CDR3 is given with its conserved first and last residue. Fields, in order: V gene, J gene, D gene, CDR3 DNA, CDR3 protein. D genes are given only for firm matches.

V: TRBV15; J: TRBJ1-2; D: TRBD1; DNA: TGTGCCACCAGCAGAGGTGCCGGGACAGGGGCTTCCTATGGCTACACCTTC; CDR3: CATSRGAGTGASYGYTF
V: TRBV5-1; J: TRBJ2-7; D: -; DNA: TGCGCCAGCAGCTTGTCACAGAACCTATACGAGCAGTACTTC; CDR3: CASSLSQNLYEQYF
V: TRBV7-9; J: TRBJ1-2; D: -; DNA: TGTGCCAGCAGGACAACGGCGGCGGGGGGCTATGGCTACACCTTC; CDR3: CASRTTAAGGYGYTF
V: TRBV23-1; J: TRBJ2-3; D: -; DNA: TGCGCCAGCAGTCCGGGAAACGGGCAAGAGACAGATACGCAGTATTTT; CDR3: CASSPGNGQETDTQYF
V: TRBV2; J: TRBJ2-2; D: TRBD2; DNA: TGTGCCAGCAGCCACGGGACTAGAAGTGGGGAGCTGTTTTTT; CDR3: CASSHGTRSGELFF
V: TRBV6-1; J: TRBJ2-1; D: TRBD2; DNA: TGTGCCAGCAGTGAAAGCGGGAGGGCCCCGTTCTTC; CDR3: CASSESGRAPFF
V: TRBV28; J: TRBJ1-1; D: -; DNA: TGTGCCAGCAGTTGGGGGGGTACGAACACTGAAGCTTTCTTT; CDR3: CASSWGGTNTEAFF
V: TRBV3-1; J: TRBJ1-2; D: -; DNA: TGTGCCAGCAGCCAAAGGGACGGGACCCGTGGCAGAGGCTACACCTTC; CDR3: CASSQRDGTRGRGYTF
V: TRBV3-1; J: TRBJ1-2; D: -; DNA: TGTGCCAGTCAGCAGGGCTATGGCTACACCTTC; CDR3: CASQQGYGYTF
V: TRBV20-1; J: TRBJ2-3; D: -; DNA: TGCAGCGGGATACTATCTGACACAGATACGCAGTATTTT; CDR3: CSGILSDTDTQYF